This T cell receptor (beta chain) was documented in a study of control samples from healthy donors and cancer patients. Measured with immunoSEQ multiplex PCR; TCRdb has only the in-frame clones, and not every one. The sample includes approximately 46,000 clones, around 87% of them seen just once. From germline, CDR1 is SQVTM and CDR2 ANQGSEA. The J segment lost 0 bases and the V segment lost 7 bases, leaving 12 bases of the junction unmatched. This CDR3 region has 16 residues. Sequences were obtained from PBMCs. The chain is built from TRBV29-1 and TRBJ2-7, with TRBD1 identical over 10 bases. The sequence came from a woman aged 60-75 years with lung cancer. This CDR3 is CSDPNTWDRGSYEQYF. CDR3 coding DNA: TGCAGCGACCCGAATACCTGGGACAGGGGCTCCTACGAGCAGTACTTC.